This is a list of T cell receptor beta chains from one sample in a study of CD4+ T cells in melanoma. Libraries were prepared by immunoSEQ multiplex PCR; TCRdb keeps only in-frame clonotypes and omits some of them. The top ten clones hold roughly 25% of a sample with more than 4,500 clones, around 70% of them seen once. Sequencing input: cells from a culture (not recorded whether cultured in vitro). The origin of the receptors is a human donor with melanoma. Each CDR3 is given with its conserved first and last residue. Each record gives: clone size, J gene, V gene, D gene, CDR3 DNA, CDR3 protein. The D gene is left open where the match is weak. The listing skips clone size in some rows; elsewhere it reads once, few, many or a size class.

clone size: NA; J gene: TRBJ1-1; V gene: TRBV29-1; D gene: NA; CDR3 DNA: TGCAGCGTTGGGGAGAGTAACACTGAAGCTTTCTTT; CDR3 protein: CSVGESNTEAFF
clone size: few; J gene: TRBJ1-1; V gene: TRBV27; D gene: NA; CDR3 DNA: TGTGCCAGCAGCCCGATACCCTTGACGCAGAACACTGAAGCTTTCTTT; CDR3 protein: CASSPIPLTQNTEAFF
clone size: NA; J gene: TRBJ2-7; V gene: TRBV12-5; D gene: TRBD1; CDR3 DNA: TGTGCTAGTGGGAGGGGACAGGAGGACGAGCAGTACTTC; CDR3 protein: CASGRGQEDEQYF
clone size: NA; J gene: TRBJ1-5; V gene: TRBV7-8; D gene: TRBD1; CDR3 DNA: TGTGCCAGCAGCTTACCCGTCCGGGACAGATTCAATCAGCCCCAGCATTTT; CDR3 protein: CASSLPVRDRFNQPQHF
clone size: NA; J gene: TRBJ1-5; V gene: TRBV9; D gene: NA; CDR3 DNA: TGTGCCAGCAGCGTAGATGGTTTAGGCGATCAGCCCCAGCATTTT; CDR3 protein: CASSVDGLGDQPQHF
clone size: NA; J gene: TRBJ2-7; V gene: TRBV2; D gene: TRBD2; CDR3 DNA: TGTGCCAGCAGGACCGGGACTAGCGACCACGAGCAGTACTTC; CDR3 protein: CASRTGTSDHEQYF
clone size: few; J gene: TRBJ1-1; V gene: TRBV19; D gene: NA; CDR3 DNA: TGTGCCAGTAGGCACGGTGAAGCTTTCTTT; CDR3 protein: CASRHGEAFF
clone size: NA; J gene: TRBJ2-3; V gene: TRBV7-3; D gene: NA; CDR3 DNA: TGTGCCAGCAGCTTATCGGAACATCGTTTTGGTACGCAGTATTTT; CDR3 protein: CASSLSEHRFGTQYF
clone size: NA; J gene: TRBJ2-2; V gene: TRBV9; D gene: NA; CDR3 DNA: TGTGCCAGCAGCCCCCGAAGGGGGACGAACACCGGGGAGCTGTTTTTT; CDR3 protein: CASSPRRGTNTGELFF
clone size: NA; J gene: TRBJ2-3; V gene: TRBV30; D gene: NA; CDR3 DNA: TGTGCCTGGACTCGGGGGTCCACAGATACGCAGTATTTT; CDR3 protein: CAWTRGSTDTQYF
clone size: NA; J gene: TRBJ1-2; V gene: TRBV7-9; D gene: NA; CDR3 DNA: TGTGCCAGCAGCTTATTCCCGGCGGGGTATGGCTACACCTTC; CDR3 protein: CASSLFPAGYGYTF
clone size: NA; J gene: TRBJ1-2; V gene: TRBV9; D gene: NA; CDR3 DNA: TGTGCCAGCAGCGTAGGGATCTCAGTCAACTATGGCTACACCTTC; CDR3 protein: CASSVGISVNYGYTF
clone size: NA; J gene: TRBJ1-1; V gene: TRBV6-5; D gene: NA; CDR3 DNA: TGTGCCAGCAGGGACAGTGGGGACACTGAAGCTTTCTTT; CDR3 protein: CASRDSGDTEAFF
clone size: few; J gene: TRBJ2-7; V gene: TRBV9; D gene: NA; CDR3 DNA: TGTGCCAGCAGCCTCTCTGGGGGGTTTTCCTACGAGCAGTACTTC; CDR3 protein: CASSLSGGFSYEQYF
clone size: NA; J gene: TRBJ1-1; V gene: TRBV29-1; D gene: NA; CDR3 DNA: TGCAGCGTTGACAAGGGGGGATATGAAGCTTTCTTT; CDR3 protein: CSVDKGGYEAFF
clone size: NA; J gene: TRBJ2-3; V gene: TRBV2; D gene: NA; CDR3 DNA: TGTGCCAGCAGTGAAGTGGGGGTTGCAGATACGCAGTATTTT; CDR3 protein: CASSEVGVADTQYF
clone size: few; J gene: TRBJ2-1; V gene: TRBV9; D gene: NA; CDR3 DNA: TGTGCCAGCAGTCCTGAAGCGCGGGGTGGCTATGAGCAGTTCTTC; CDR3 protein: CASSPEARGGYEQFF
clone size: medium-sized; J gene: TRBJ2-7; V gene: TRBV14; D gene: NA; CDR3 DNA: TGTGCCAGCAGCCAAGCGGGACCTTCCTACGAGCAGTACTTC; CDR3 protein: CASSQAGPSYEQYF
clone size: NA; J gene: TRBJ2-6; V gene: TRBV27; D gene: NA; CDR3 DNA: TGTGCCAGCAGTTTAAAAGGCAGACAATCGGGTATCTCTGGGGCCAACGTCCTGACTTTC; CDR3 protein: CASSLKGRQSGISGANVLTF
clone size: NA; J gene: TRBJ2-1; V gene: TRBV7-3; D gene: NA; CDR3 DNA: TGTGCCAGCAGCTTGGTACCTGGTGAGCAGTTCTTC; CDR3 protein: CASSLVPGEQFF
clone size: few; J gene: TRBJ1-2; V gene: TRBV4-3; D gene: NA; CDR3 DNA: TGCGCCAGCAGCCAAGATCGCGGGGGATATGGCTACACCTTC; CDR3 protein: CASSQDRGGYGYTF
clone size: NA; J gene: TRBJ2-1; V gene: TRBV7-9; D gene: TRBD1; CDR3 DNA: TGTGCCAGCAGCTCTGGACAGGGGGCGAGGAATGAGCAGTTCTTC; CDR3 protein: CASSSGQGARNEQFF
clone size: NA; J gene: TRBJ1-1; V gene: TRBV6-2/TRBV6-3; D gene: NA; CDR3 DNA: TGTGCCAGCAGTTACTCGGCAGCGAACACTGAAGCTTTCTTT; CDR3 protein: CASSYSAANTEAFF
clone size: NA; J gene: TRBJ2-7; V gene: TRBV14; D gene: NA; CDR3 DNA: TGTGCCAGCAGCCAAGATACAGGGTTTACTTACGAGCAGTACTTC; CDR3 protein: CASSQDTGFTYEQYF
clone size: NA; J gene: TRBJ1-1; V gene: TRBV30; D gene: NA; CDR3 DNA: TGTGCCTACCTCCACGGACAGAGTCGTGAAGCTTTCTTT; CDR3 protein: CAYLHGQSREAFF
clone size: NA; J gene: TRBJ2-7; V gene: TRBV7-3; D gene: TRBD1; CDR3 DNA: TGTGCCAGCAGCTTATCTACAGGGGACTACGAGCAGTACTTC; CDR3 protein: CASSLSTGDYEQYF
clone size: NA; J gene: TRBJ1-2; V gene: TRBV28; D gene: NA; CDR3 DNA: TGTGCCAGCAGCCAGACAGGCTATGTTGGCTACACCTTC; CDR3 protein: CASSQTGYVGYTF
clone size: NA; J gene: TRBJ2-1; V gene: TRBV6-7; D gene: NA; CDR3 DNA: TGTGCCAGCACCAAAGATCCGGCACGTGAGCAGTTCTTC; CDR3 protein: CASTKDPAREQFF
clone size: medium-sized; J gene: TRBJ2-1; V gene: TRBV14; D gene: TRBD2; CDR3 DNA: TGTGCCAGCAGCCCCGACCCTAGCGGGGGGCCCTACTCCTACAATGAGCAGTTCTTC; CDR3 protein: CASSPDPSGGPYSYNEQFF
clone size: NA; J gene: TRBJ1-5; V gene: TRBV2; D gene: NA; CDR3 DNA: TGTGCCAGCAGTGAAGACACCGCTGGAAGTCAGCCCCAGCATTTT; CDR3 protein: CASSEDTAGSQPQHF
clone size: few; J gene: TRBJ1-1; V gene: TRBV18; D gene: NA; CDR3 DNA: TGTGCCAGCTCACCTTGGGGGCACACTGAAGCTTTCTTT; CDR3 protein: CASSPWGHTEAFF
clone size: NA; J gene: TRBJ1-1; V gene: TRBV6-5; D gene: NA; CDR3 DNA: TGTGCCAGCAGTTTGTTGGGGGGGCGTGAAGCTTTCTTT; CDR3 protein: CASSLLGGREAFF
clone size: once; J gene: TRBJ2-7; V gene: TRBV5-4; D gene: NA; CDR3 DNA: TGTGCCAGCAGCCCCGGGACATCTCTGCACGAGCAGTACTTC; CDR3 protein: CASSPGTSLHEQYF
clone size: NA; J gene: TRBJ1-6; V gene: TRBV19; D gene: NA; CDR3 DNA: TGTGCCAGTAGAGTCAGAAATTCACCCCTCCACTTT; CDR3 protein: CASRVRNSPLHF
clone size: NA; J gene: TRBJ2-3; V gene: TRBV5-1; D gene: TRBD2; CDR3 DNA: TGCGCCAGCAGCTTAACACTAGCGGGGGCCACAGATACGCAGTATTTT; CDR3 protein: CASSLTLAGATDTQYF
clone size: NA; J gene: TRBJ1-1; V gene: TRBV20-1; D gene: NA; CDR3 DNA: TGCAGTGCTAGATGGGGGGGGGAAGCTTTCTTT; CDR3 protein: CSARWGGEAFF
clone size: once; J gene: TRBJ2-7; V gene: TRBV5-4; D gene: TRBD1; CDR3 DNA: TGTGCCAGCAGCTTGGAAGGGGGCCGAGAGCAGTACTTC; CDR3 protein: CASSLEGGREQYF
clone size: NA; J gene: TRBJ2-7; V gene: TRBV30; D gene: TRBD1; CDR3 DNA: TGTGCCTGGAGTGTGGGACAGGGGGTTTACGAGCAGTACTTC; CDR3 protein: CAWSVGQGVYEQYF
clone size: NA; J gene: TRBJ1-1; V gene: TRBV3-1/TRBV3-2; D gene: NA; CDR3 DNA: TGTGCCAGCAGCCAACGGGAGGGGAACACTGAAGCTTTCTTT; CDR3 protein: CASSQREGNTEAFF
clone size: few; J gene: TRBJ2-2; V gene: TRBV7-9; D gene: NA; CDR3 DNA: TGTGCCAGCAGCTTAGGGCAGGGAGTCACCGGGGAGCTGTTTTTT; CDR3 protein: CASSLGQGVTGELFF
clone size: NA; J gene: TRBJ1-1; V gene: TRBV29-1; D gene: TRBD1; CDR3 DNA: TGCAGCGTTGGAAGGGGGCTGGACACTGAAGCTTTCTTT; CDR3 protein: CSVGRGLDTEAFF
clone size: once; J gene: TRBJ1-4; V gene: TRBV18; D gene: NA; CDR3 DNA: TGTGCCAGCTCACCGGAGTCAGGGGTGCGAGAAAAACTGTTTTTT; CDR3 protein: CASSPESGVREKLFF
clone size: few; J gene: TRBJ1-5; V gene: TRBV23-1; D gene: NA; CDR3 DNA: TGCGCCAGCAGTCAATCAGGACAGCCCCAGCATTTT; CDR3 protein: CASSQSGQPQHF
clone size: NA; J gene: TRBJ2-3; V gene: TRBV6-5; D gene: TRBD2; CDR3 DNA: TGTGCCAGCGAACCCGGACTAGCGGGCACAGATACGCAGTATTTT; CDR3 protein: CASEPGLAGTDTQYF
clone size: few; J gene: TRBJ1-5; V gene: TRBV24-1; D gene: TRBD1; CDR3 DNA: TGTGCCACAGCTGGACAGGGCAGCAATCAGCCCCAGCATTTT; CDR3 protein: CATAGQGSNQPQHF
clone size: NA; J gene: TRBJ2-3; V gene: TRBV5-8; D gene: TRBD2; CDR3 DNA: TGTGCCAGCAGCCCCGCGACTAGCGTGGGCACAGATACGCAGTATTTT; CDR3 protein: CASSPATSVGTDTQYF
clone size: NA; J gene: TRBJ2-7; V gene: TRBV7-8; D gene: NA; CDR3 DNA: TGTGCCAGCAGCCCGAGTCGTGCGTCGTCTAACGAGCAGTACTTC; CDR3 protein: CASSPSRASSNEQYF
clone size: NA; J gene: TRBJ1-4; V gene: TRBV4-3; D gene: NA; CDR3 DNA: TGCGCCAGCAGCCAAGAAAGGACGAATGAAAAACTGTTTTTT; CDR3 protein: CASSQERTNEKLFF
clone size: NA; J gene: TRBJ2-2; V gene: TRBV5-6; D gene: NA; CDR3 DNA: TGTGCCAGCAGCTTGGGATTGGGGACCGGGGAGCTGTTTTTT; CDR3 protein: CASSLGLGTGELFF
clone size: NA; J gene: TRBJ2-3; V gene: TRBV9; D gene: TRBD1; CDR3 DNA: TGTGCCAGCAGTGGAAATGACAGGGCCATCACAGATACGCAGTATTTT; CDR3 protein: CASSGNDRAITDTQYF
clone size: NA; J gene: TRBJ2-1; V gene: TRBV6-5; D gene: NA; CDR3 DNA: TGTGCCAGCAGTTACAGGTCGGGTAGCTCCTACAATGAGCAGTTCTTC; CDR3 protein: CASSYRSGSSYNEQFF
clone size: few; J gene: TRBJ2-3; V gene: TRBV6-1; D gene: NA; CDR3 DNA: TGTGCCAGCAGTGAATGGGCGGGCGCCACAGATACGCAGTATTTT; CDR3 protein: CASSEWAGATDTQYF
clone size: NA; J gene: TRBJ1-4; V gene: TRBV15; D gene: NA; CDR3 DNA: TGTGCCACCAGCAGGATGGGAGTGAGGGAAAAACTGTTTTTT; CDR3 protein: CATSRMGVREKLFF
clone size: NA; J gene: TRBJ2-7; V gene: TRBV11-2; D gene: NA; CDR3 DNA: TGTGCCAGCAGCTTAGAGTCCGGGACCTCGGAGCAGTACTTC; CDR3 protein: CASSLESGTSEQYF
clone size: NA; J gene: TRBJ1-2; V gene: TRBV29-1; D gene: TRBD1; CDR3 DNA: TGCAGCGTTGCGACAGGGTTTTTGGGACTCTATGGCTACACCTTC; CDR3 protein: CSVATGFLGLYGYTF
clone size: NA; J gene: TRBJ2-1; V gene: TRBV18; D gene: TRBD1; CDR3 DNA: TGTGCCAGCTCACCATCTGAGAGCGACAGGGCACCTAGTCACTGGTACAATGAGCAGTTCTTC; CDR3 protein: CASSPSESDRAPSHWYNEQFF
clone size: medium-sized; J gene: TRBJ1-2; V gene: TRBV19; D gene: TRBD1; CDR3 DNA: TGTGCCAGTAGTATTGGGACAGGGGGCGCCTACGTTAACTATGGCTACACCTTC; CDR3 protein: CASSIGTGGAYVNYGYTF